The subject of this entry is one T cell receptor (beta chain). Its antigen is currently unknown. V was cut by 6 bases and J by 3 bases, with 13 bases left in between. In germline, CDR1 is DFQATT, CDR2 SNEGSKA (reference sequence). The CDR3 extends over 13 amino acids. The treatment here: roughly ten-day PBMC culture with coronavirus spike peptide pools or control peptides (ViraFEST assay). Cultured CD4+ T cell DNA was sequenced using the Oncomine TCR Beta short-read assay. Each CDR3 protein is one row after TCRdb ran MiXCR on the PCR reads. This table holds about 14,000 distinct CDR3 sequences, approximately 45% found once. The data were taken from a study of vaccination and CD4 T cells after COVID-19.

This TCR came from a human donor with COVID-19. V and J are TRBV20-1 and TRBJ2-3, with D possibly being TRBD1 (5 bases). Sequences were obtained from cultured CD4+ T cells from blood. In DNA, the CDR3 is TGCAGTGCCGACAGCCAGAGTACAGATACGCAGTATTTT. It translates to CSADSQSTDTQYF.